Only a few counts were recorded for the clone carrying this TCR beta chain. The sample is drawn from a study of blood T cells in healthy people across ages. With a J-beta primer mix and a sample-barcoded 5' primer, a second PCR ran about 7 to 12 cycles. TCRdb analysed the 5' RACE reads with MiXCR anew, one entry per CDR3 protein. This table has some 1.6 million distinct CDR3 sequences, about 32% appearing once. CDR1 and CDR2 from the germline V gene are SGHRS and YFSETQ. This CDR3 is built from 13 residues. Deletions cut 4 bases from V and 9 bases from J, with 16 bases between. Healthy Caucasians from Russia aged about 6 to 100 served as donors.

The rearrangement joins TRBV5-1 to TRBJ2-5; D possibly matches TRBD1 or TRBD2 (5 bases each). Specimen: blood. The clonotype comes from a woman aged 25 to 39 in good health. The CDR3 loop is CASSQTSRESQYF. In DNA, the CDR3 is TGCGCCAGCAGCCAAACCTCCAGGGAGTCCCAGTACTTC.